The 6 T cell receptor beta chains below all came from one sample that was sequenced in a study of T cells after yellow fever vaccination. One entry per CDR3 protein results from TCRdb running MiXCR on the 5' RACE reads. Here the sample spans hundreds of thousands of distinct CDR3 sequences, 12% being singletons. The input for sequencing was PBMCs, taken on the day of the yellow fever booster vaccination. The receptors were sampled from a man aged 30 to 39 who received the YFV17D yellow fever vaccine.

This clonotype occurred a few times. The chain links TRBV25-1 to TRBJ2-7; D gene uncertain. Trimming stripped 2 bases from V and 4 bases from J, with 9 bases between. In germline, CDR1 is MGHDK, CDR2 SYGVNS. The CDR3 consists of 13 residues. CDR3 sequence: CASSEALSYEQYF. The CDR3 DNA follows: TGTGCCAGCAGTGAAGCCCTATCTTACGAGCAGTACTTC.

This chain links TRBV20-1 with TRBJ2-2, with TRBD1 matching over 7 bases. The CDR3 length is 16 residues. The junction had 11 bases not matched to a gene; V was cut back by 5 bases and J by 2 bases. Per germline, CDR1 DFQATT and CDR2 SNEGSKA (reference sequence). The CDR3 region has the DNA TGCAGTGCTTGGGACAGCCTAGGGGCTAACACCGGGGAGCTGTTTTTT. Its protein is CSAWDSLGANTGELFF.

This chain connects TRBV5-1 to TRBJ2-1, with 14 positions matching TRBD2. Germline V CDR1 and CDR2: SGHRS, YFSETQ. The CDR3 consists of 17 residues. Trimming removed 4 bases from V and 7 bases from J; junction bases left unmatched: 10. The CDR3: CASSDGGTSGSRNEQFF. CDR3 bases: TGCGCCAGCAGCGATGGAGGGACTAGCGGGAGTCGTAATGAGCAGTTCTTC.

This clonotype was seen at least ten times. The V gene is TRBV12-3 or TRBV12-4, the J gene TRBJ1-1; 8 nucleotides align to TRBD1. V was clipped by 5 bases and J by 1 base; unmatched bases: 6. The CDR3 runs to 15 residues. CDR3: CASSRQGAGNTEAFF. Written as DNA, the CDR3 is TGTGCCAGCAGTCGCCAGGGGGCAGGGAACACTGAAGCTTTCTTT.

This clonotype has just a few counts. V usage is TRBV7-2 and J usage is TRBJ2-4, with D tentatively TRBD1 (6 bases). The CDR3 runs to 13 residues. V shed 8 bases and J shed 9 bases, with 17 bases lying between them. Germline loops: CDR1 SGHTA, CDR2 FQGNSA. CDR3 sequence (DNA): TGTGCCAGCGGCCAGAACGCAGGGGTCATTCAGTACTTC. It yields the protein CASGQNAGVIQYF.

The CDR3 sequence: CASRSFPGGFKETQYF. The CDR3 DNA sequence: TGTGCCAGCAGATCCTTCCCAGGGGGGTTTAAGGAGACCCAGTACTTC. J is TRBJ2-5 and V is TRBV7-2, with D possibly TRBD1 on 7 matching bases. Trimming removed 6 bases at V and 5 bases at J, with 22 bases between. Germline V lookup: CDR1 SGHTA, CDR2 FQGNSA. The CDR3 loop spans 16 amino acids.